Sequencing of this TCR beta chain was carried out in a study of blood T cell repertoires in COVID-19. Study as a whole: COVID-19 samples collected from the United States, Italy and Spain covered acute and convalescent phases. From T cells, B-cell-depleted T cells, or PBMCs came the material, which was cDNA or gDNA.

Looked up from germline, CDR1 is SEHNR and CDR2 is FQNEAQ (reference sequence). V shed 2 bases, J shed 3 bases, and the junction held 6 bases outside the gene matches. CDR3 size: 15 residues. As originally analysed: Estimation of nucleated cell counts was performed using reference gene primer amplification. Method: immunoSEQ multiplex PCR; TCRdb's copy keeps in-frame clones and lacks some. That table is the source of V, J and clone size, and D and trimming were worked out from the DNA. The data contain about 180,000 clones, about 75% of them seen just once; the ten biggest clones take up approximately 27%.

The source of this sequence is a woman in her sixties or seventies with acute or convalescent COVID-19. The chain couples TRBV7-9 to TRBJ1-1; 7 nucleotides agree with TRBD1. The sample consisted of peripheral blood. The CDR3 protein is CASSLLGGQDTEAFF. CDR3 DNA: TGTGCCAGCAGCTTATTAGGGGGCCAGGACACTGAAGCTTTCTTT.